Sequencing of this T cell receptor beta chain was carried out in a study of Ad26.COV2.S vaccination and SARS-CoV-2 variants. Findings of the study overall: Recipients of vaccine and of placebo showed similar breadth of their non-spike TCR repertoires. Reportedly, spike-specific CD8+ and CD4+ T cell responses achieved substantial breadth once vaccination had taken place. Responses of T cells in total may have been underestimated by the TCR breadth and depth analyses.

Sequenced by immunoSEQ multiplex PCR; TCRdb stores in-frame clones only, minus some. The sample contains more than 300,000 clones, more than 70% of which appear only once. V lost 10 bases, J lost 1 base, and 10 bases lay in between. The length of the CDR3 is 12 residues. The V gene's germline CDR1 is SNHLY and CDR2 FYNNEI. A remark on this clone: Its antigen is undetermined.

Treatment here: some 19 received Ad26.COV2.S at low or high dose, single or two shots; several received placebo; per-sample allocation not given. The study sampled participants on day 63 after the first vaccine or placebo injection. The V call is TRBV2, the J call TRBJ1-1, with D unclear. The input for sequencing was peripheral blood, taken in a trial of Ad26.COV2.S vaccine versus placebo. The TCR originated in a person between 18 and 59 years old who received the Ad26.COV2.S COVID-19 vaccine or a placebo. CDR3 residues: CATLSRNTEAFF. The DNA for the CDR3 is TGTGCCACTTTAAGCCGGAACACTGAAGCTTTCTTT.